This T cell receptor beta chain comes out of a study of T cell responses to AZD1222 COVID-19 vaccine. The CDR3 covers 15 residues. After removal of 5 bases from V and 8 bases from J, the junction contained 10 bases not matched to a gene. Germline V gives CDR1 MNHEY, CDR2 SMNVEV (reference sequence). Points on this clone: What it binds is unknown.

Study-level findings and limits: The study found Spike-specific TCR breadth and depth rose after two AZD1222 doses. Every sample of the repertoires postdated the peak T cell response.

TCRdb's table, derived via immunoSEQ multiplex PCR, lists solely in-frame clones and lacks some. The sample gives 100,000 to 150,000 clones, about nine tenths of which show up once; under 9% is in the top ten. The chain couples TRBV27 to TRBJ1-2; TRBD1 matches at 11 bases. This clonotype was obtained from an adult in good health. Sequenced material: peripheral blood, taken on day 0 of AZD1222 vaccination. The CDR3 loop reads CASSPPGQGVRGYTF. As DNA, the CDR3 is TGTGCCAGCAGTCCGCCGGGACAGGGGGTGAGGGGCTACACCTTC.